This paragraph reports one T cell receptor (beta chain). The data originate from a study of T cells in tuberculosis. On the study more broadly: T cells were selected with CD1B tetramers loaded with glucose monomycolate.

TCRdb's table, derived via immunoSEQ multiplex PCR, lists solely in-frame clones and lacks some. The data show 54,000 or so clones, approximately 81% seen once. Trimming took off 3 bases at V and 3 bases at J, with 9 bases between the two ends. CDR3 size: 13 residues. Germline CDR1 and CDR2: LNHDA and SQIVND (reference sequence). Cells were sorted from thawed PBMC rested overnight and stained with GMM-loaded CD1B tetramer, viability dye and anti-CD3. CD1B tetramers were loaded with Rhodococcus equi-derived C32 glucose monomycolate. Before cryopreservation, the sorted PBMC lost their CD14-expressing monocytes.

Sequenced sample: CD1b-GMM tetramer-negative cells sorted from PBMCs. The sequence came from an adult woman with latent tuberculosis. This rearrangement joins TRBV19 to TRBJ2-7; D gene uncertain. This chain's CDR3 is CASSMSGVYEQYF. Written as DNA, the CDR3 is TGTGCCAGTAGTATGAGTGGAGTCTACGAGCAGTACTTC.